A single sample is the source of the 26 T cell receptor beta chains below, sequenced in a study of T cell responses to AZD1222 COVID-19 vaccine. Sequencing was performed with immunoSEQ multiplex PCR; in TCRdb, only in-frame clones are kept and a portion is missing. The sample contains around 140,000 clones, roughly nine tenths of which appear only once. The sequencing used peripheral blood, collected on day 0 of AZD1222 vaccination. The receptors derive from an adult in good health.

This chain links TRBV19 with TRBJ1-4; D unclear. This CDR3 comprises 14 residues. Germline lookup yields CDR1 LNHDA and CDR2 SQIVND (reference sequence). The V end was cut by 6 bases, the J end by 11 bases, with 19 bases between. The CDR3 reads CASRLAGTSVKLFF. The CDR3 nucleotides read TGTGCCAGTAGATTGGCCGGTACCTCTGTGAAACTGTTTTTT.

J is TRBJ1-6 and V is TRBV4-1; D is possibly TRBD1 (6 bases). The germline V gene encodes CDR1 MGHRA and CDR2 YSYEKL. Trimming shortened V by 1 base and J by 8 bases, and 18 bases separated the two germline ends. The CDR3 has 17 amino acids. CDR3 sequence: CASSQALSGAAYSPLHF. CDR3 in DNA: TGCGCCAGCAGCCAAGCCCTCTCGGGGGCCGCATATTCACCCCTCCACTTT.

A remark on this clone: The same CDR3 also results from other DNA sequences found in this sample. The V gene is TRBV5-1, the J gene TRBJ2-7; 11 nucleotides align to TRBD2. V was clipped by 0 bases and J by 0 bases; unmatched bases: 2. This CDR3 has 16 amino acids. The germline CDR1 and CDR2 sequences are SGHRS and YFSETQ. The CDR3 reads CASSLGGTSGSYEQYF. In DNA, the CDR3 is TGCGCCAGCAGCTTGGGTGGGACTAGCGGCTCCTACGAGCAGTACTTC.

The chain employs TRBV7-8 and TRBJ1-5; 10 nucleotides line up with TRBD1. J was trimmed by 1 base and V by 5 bases; bases with no gene match: 14. Germline V CDR1 and CDR2: SGHVS, FQNEAQ. The CDR3 runs 19 residues. The CDR3 spells CASSTRGGQGFKSNQPQHF. The CDR3 DNA follows: TGTGCCAGCAGCACTAGGGGGGGACAGGGGTTTAAGAGCAATCAGCCCCAGCATTTT. Filled out from reference TRBV7-8 and TRBJ1-5, the complete variable domain reads GAGVSQSPRYKVAKRGQDVALRCDPISGHVSLFWYQQALGQGPEFLTYFQNEAQLDKSGLPSDRFFAERPEGSVSTLKIQRTQQEDSAVYLCASSTRGGQGFKSNQPQHFGDGTRLSIL.

The rearrangement links TRBV5-6 to TRBJ2-2, with D hard to call. From germline, CDR1 is SGHDT and CDR2 YYEEEE. Trimming pared 0 bases from V and 0 bases from J, leaving 3 bases between. The CDR3 runs to 14 residues. CDR3 residues: CASSLVPNTGELFF. DNA of the CDR3: TGTGCCAGCAGCTTGGTCCCGAACACCGGGGAGCTGTTTTTT.

The V gene is TRBV18, the J gene TRBJ2-7, with 10 bases that match TRBD1. Per the germline V gene, CDR1 is KGHSH and CDR2 is LQKENI. With V trimmed by 3 bases and J by 4 bases, 6 bases remained unmatched. The CDR3 spans 15 residues. CDR3 sequence: CASSPQGTGVYEQYF. The CDR3 region has the DNA TGTGCCAGCTCACCGCAGGGGACAGGGGTGTACGAGCAGTACTTC.

This clone was picked up one time. This chain joins TRBV11-2 and TRBJ2-3; D is perhaps TRBD2 (6 bases). Germline V CDR1 and CDR2: SGHAT, FQNNGV. CDR3 length: 16 residues. The germline V and J ends were trimmed by 1 base and 0 bases, with 11 bases remaining between them. CDR3 in DNA: TGTGCCAGCAGCTTAGGCCTAGCGCCTAGCACAGATACGCAGTATTTT. As protein: CASSLGLAPSTDTQYF.

The V and J genes are TRBV5-5 and TRBJ1-5; weak D call: TRBD1 (5 bases). Trimming cost V 0 bases and J 0 bases, with 13 bases left between them. This CDR3 contains 17 residues. Looked up from germline, CDR1 is SGHKS and CDR2 is YYEKEE (reference sequence). This CDR3 reads CASSLDRIVHSNQPQHF. In DNA form, the CDR3 reads TGTGCCAGCAGCTTGGACAGGATTGTTCATAGCAATCAGCCCCAGCATTTT.

The gene calls are TRBV29-1 and TRBJ1-1, with no clear D. CDR3 length: 14 amino acids. The V gene lost 2 bases and the J gene lost 0 bases, with 10 bases spanning the gap. Germline V gene sequence: CDR1 SQVTM, CDR2 ANQGSEA. The CDR3 coding sequence is TGCAGCGTTGAAAGGCAGTCTATGAACACTGAAGCTTTCTTT. Translated: CSVERQSMNTEAFF.

V gene TRBV12-3 or TRBV12-4 combines with J gene TRBJ2-2; D is uncertain. This CDR3 region has 11 residues. V shed 4 bases and J shed 3 bases, with 0 bases lying between them. The CDR3 is CASSYTGELFF. The CDR3 DNA follows: TGTGCCAGCAGTTACACCGGGGAGCTGTTTTTT.

The chain has TRBV6-1 and TRBJ1-2; D not resolved. Germline V gene data show CDR1 as MNHNS and CDR2 as SASEGT. This CDR3 is 14 amino acids long. Trimming left V 3 bases short and J 2 bases short, with 10 bases between. The CDR3 is CASSDISRNYGYTF. The DNA of the CDR3 is TGTGCCAGCAGTGATATCTCCAGGAACTATGGCTACACCTTC.

V and J are TRBV30 and TRBJ1-1, with a weak D call TRBD1 (5 bases). CDR1 and CDR2 from the germline V gene are GTSNPN and SVGIG (reference sequence). Between the trimmed V and J ends, which lost 5 bases and 5 bases, there was a span of 15 bases. This CDR3 has 13 residues. The CDR3 DNA sequence: TGTGCCTGGCGTCGGGGGTTATGGACTGAAGCTTTCTTT. Translated: CAWRRGLWTEAFF.

The V gene is TRBV19, the J gene TRBJ1-5; the D gene is possibly TRBD1 (5 bases). This CDR3 contains 13 residues. The germline V gene encodes CDR1 LNHDA and CDR2 SQIVND (reference sequence). V shed 5 bases and J shed 7 bases, with 12 bases lying between them. CDR3 DNA sequence: TGTGCCAGTAGTTTGGCGGGGGGGCAGCCCCAGCATTTT. This codes for CASSLAGGQPQHF. Full variable domain (remainder filled in from reference TRBV19 and TRBJ1-5): DGGITQSPKYLFRKEGQNVTLSCEQNLNHDAMYWYRQDPGQGLRLIYYSQIVNDFQKGDIAEGYSVSREKKESFPLTVTSAQKNPTAFYLCASSLAGGQPQHFGDGTRLSIL.

The chain has TRBV6-2 or TRBV6-3 and TRBJ1-3; 9 bases fit TRBD1. The CDR3 covers 18 residues. The germline V gene encodes CDR1 MNHEY and CDR2 SVGEGT. V dropped 2 bases and J dropped 0; count of bases not matched to a gene: 8. The CDR3: CASSYPGTGHRSGNTIYF. CDR3 sequence (DNA): TGTGCCAGCAGTTACCCAGGGACAGGGCACCGCTCTGGAAACACCATATATTTT.

The chain combines TRBV27 with TRBJ2-7, with D uncertain. Trimming cost V 3 bases and J 2 bases, with 11 bases left between them. Germline assignment: CDR1 MNHEY and CDR2 SMNVEV (reference sequence). This CDR3 has 14 residues. The CDR3 region is CASSLGILPYEQYF. As DNA, the CDR3 is TGTGCCAGCAGTTTGGGGATTCTCCCCTACGAGCAGTACTTC.

The chain combines TRBV29-1 with TRBJ1-4, with D possibly TRBD1 on 6 matching bases. Per germline, CDR1 SQVTM and CDR2 ANQGSEA. This CDR3 has 13 amino acids. Trimming took 4 bases from V and 3 from J, leaving 9 bases between them. CDR3 nucleotides: TGCAGCGTTGGGGGGGCGGCTAATGAAAAACTGTTTTTT. It specifies CSVGGAANEKLFF. The full variable domain, with the rest looked up from reference TRBV29-1 and TRBJ1-4, is SAVISQKPSRDICQRGTSLTIQCQVDSQVTMMFWYRQQPGQSLTLIATANQGSEATYESGFVIDKFPISRPNLTFSTLTVSNMSPEDSSIYLCSVGGAANEKLFFGSGTQLSVL.

This clone was counted once. The V call is TRBV21-1, the J call TRBJ1-5; no check of the table's D call, TRBD1, against the DNA was made. TRBV21-1 is assigned pseudogene status. This CDR3 has 13 amino acids. DNA of the CDR3: TGTGCCAGCAGTTCCACAGGGGTTCAGCCCCAGCATTTT. Encoded protein: CASSSTGVQPQHF.

The chain couples TRBV4-1 to TRBJ2-6, with a tentative D call TRBD2 (5 bases). The CDR3 is 16 residues long. The germline CDR1 and CDR2 sequences are MGHRA and YSYEKL. V was cut by 4 bases and J by 2 bases, with 12 bases left in between. CDR3 in DNA: TGCGCCAGCAGCCCACCGGGGAGACCTGGGGCCAACGTCCTGACTTTC. This translates into CASSPPGRPGANVLTF.

A word on this clone: Germline and junction disagree at one end, which may indicate a read error. The chain is built from TRBV28 and TRBJ2-7, with 7 positions matching TRBD1. The V gene's germline CDR1 is MDHEN and CDR2 SYDVKM. The CDR3 covers 12 residues. The CDR3, as DNA: TGTGCCAGCAGCCTTCCCTGGGACAGTCCTCAATTC. Its translation: CASSLPWDSPQF.

This sequence joins TRBV3-1 (or the pseudogene TRBV3-2) and TRBJ1-5, with 10 bases matching TRBD1. In germline, CDR1 is LGHDT, CDR2 YNNKEL (reference sequence). The CDR3 extends over 20 amino acids. V shed 1 base and J 0 bases; nucleotides not matched to a gene: 12. CDR3 sequence reads: CASSQGGRSDRGRSNQPQHF. The DNA for the CDR3 is TGTGCCAGCAGCCAAGGGGGGAGGTCAGACAGGGGGCGTAGCAATCAGCCCCAGCATTTT.

The chain recombines TRBV5-1 with TRBJ1-1; D possibly corresponds to TRBD1 (5 bases). Trimming took 0 bases from V and 6 from J, leaving 12 bases between them. This CDR3 region has 14 residues. The germline CDR1 and CDR2 sequences are SGHRS and YFSETQ. The CDR3 protein is CASSLVTDSPEAFF. As DNA, the CDR3 is TGCGCCAGCAGCTTGGTTACCGACAGCCCTGAAGCTTTCTTT.

The CDR3 DNA reads as TGTGCCAGCAGTCTACACGGGACAATCAATGAGCAGTTCTTC. Its protein product is CASSLHGTINEQFF. This rearrangement joins TRBV27 to TRBJ2-1; D possibly corresponds to TRBD1 (6 bases). CDR3 size: 14 residues. V was clipped by 5 bases and J by 6 bases, with 14 bases between them. The germline V gene encodes CDR1 MNHEY and CDR2 SMNVEV (reference sequence).

This clone was picked up a small number of times. The chain employs TRBV4-1 and TRBJ2-7; perhaps TRBD2 as D (6 bases). The CDR3 covers 14 residues. Trimming took off 1 base at V and 3 bases at J, with 10 bases between the two ends. Germline V gene lookup returns CDR1 MGHRA and CDR2 YSYEKL. The DNA for the CDR3 is TGCGCCAGCAGCCAAGGCTTAGCGGACTACGAGCAGTACTTC. This codes for CASSQGLADYEQYF.

This chain connects TRBV13 to TRBJ1-3, with D perhaps matching TRBD1 (5 bases). The germline V gene has CDR1 PRHDT and CDR2 FYEKMQ (reference sequence). V was shortened by 2 bases and J by 10 bases, with 15 bases between the two germline ends. The CDR3 is 14 amino acids. CDR3 amino acids: CASSLSWGLGTIYF. The CDR3 DNA reads as TGTGCCAGCAGCTTATCGTGGGGCCTGGGGACCATATATTTT.

The gene calls are TRBV28 and TRBJ1-5; 10 positions match TRBD1. The junction had 6 bases not matched to a gene; V was cut back by 6 bases and J by 7 bases. Germline CDR1 and CDR2: MDHEN and SYDVKM. This CDR3 contains 14 residues. The CDR3 sequence: CASRTGTGAQPQHF. The CDR3 DNA reads TGTGCCAGCAGAACCGGGACAGGGGCACAGCCCCAGCATTTT.

The J gene is TRBJ1-1, the V gene TRBV6-5, with 7 positions matching TRBD1. The trim removed 7 bases at V and 1 base at J, leaving 6 bases unmatched. Germline loops: CDR1 MNHEY, CDR2 SVGAGI. CDR3 length: 14 amino acids. CDR3 nucleotide sequence: TGTGCCAGCACACGAGACAGGGCGAACACTGAAGCTTTCTTT. It codes for CASTRDRANTEAFF.